One and the same sample provided the 8 T cell receptor beta chains below, sequenced in a study of CD8 T cells in Susac syndrome. With random hexamers, roughly 0.45 to 1 ug RNA was reverse transcribed. TCRdb re-called the immunoSEQ multiplex PCR reads with MiXCR, one entry per CDR3 protein. The sample records 50,000 or so distinct CDR3 sequences, roughly 92% being singletons. Sequencing was done on a sample of CD8+ T cells from PBMCs. The origin of the receptors is a human donor in good health.

V is TRBV27 and J is TRBJ2-1, with TRBD1 matching 9 bases. Germline values: CDR1 MNHEY, CDR2 SMNVEV (reference sequence). V shed 3 bases and J 4 bases; nucleotides not matched to a gene: 7. The CDR3 consists of 16 residues. The DNA for the CDR3 is TGTGCCAGCAGTTTCAAGGGACAGGGAGGATACAATGAGCAGTTCTTC. Amino acid sequence: CASSFKGQGGYNEQFF.

This rearrangement joins TRBV20-1 to TRBJ2-1; D uncertain. Germline V CDR1 and CDR2: DFQATT, SNEGSKA (reference sequence). The CDR3 is made up of 16 amino acids. V gave up 0 bases and J gave up 0 bases, with 12 bases separating them. DNA for the CDR3: TGCAGTGCTAGAGATAGGGCGGAACACTCCTACAATGAGCAGTTCTTC. Translation gives CSARDRAEHSYNEQFF.

This clonotype appeared a few times. The V and J genes are TRBV4-3 and TRBJ2-7; the D gene could be TRBD1 or TRBD2 (5 bases each). Germline values: CDR1 LGHNA, CDR2 YSLEER. V was trimmed by 0 bases and J by 4 bases, leaving 19 bases between them. The CDR3 has 17 amino acids. The CDR3, as DNA: TGCGCCAGCAGCCAAGAGACGAGAGGGGTCTTGACTTACGAGCAGTACTTC. This sequence encodes CASSQETRGVLTYEQYF.

The rearrangement links TRBV30 to TRBJ1-2; 7 bases are shared with TRBD1. Germline trimming cut 5 bases from V and 6 bases from J; bases unmatched to any gene: 15. CDR3 length: 15 amino acids. Germline values: CDR1 GTSNPN, CDR2 SVGIG (reference sequence). For the CDR3, the DNA is TGTGCCTGGGAGGGGGCCGGAGGGCGTGACCATGGCTACACCTTC. Protein: CAWEGAGGRDHGYTF.

This sequence joins TRBV30 and TRBJ1-2; D uncertain. This CDR3 is 15 amino acids long. CDR1 is GTSNPN and CDR2 is SVGIG in the germline V gene (reference sequence). Trimming left V 1 base short and J 0 bases short, with 12 bases between. CDR3 in amino acids: CAWSGGGLANYGYTF. CDR3 bases: TGTGCCTGGAGTGGGGGAGGTTTAGCTAACTATGGCTACACCTTC.

V usage is TRBV20-1 and J usage is TRBJ2-7, with 8 bases matching TRBD1. V lost 1 base and J lost 2; bases outside the gene matches: 4. The CDR3 length is 14 residues. Germline V gene lookup returns CDR1 DFQATT and CDR2 SNEGSKA (reference sequence). CDR3 region: CSARGTGWAYEQYF. The CDR3 region has the DNA TGCAGTGCTAGAGGGACAGGGTGGGCCTACGAGCAGTACTTC.

To note about this clonotype: One junction end disagrees with the germline gene, perhaps due to a read error. V is TRBV9 and J is TRBJ2-1; D tentatively fits TRBD1 or TRBD2 (5 bases each). CDR3 length: 15 amino acids. The germline V gene has CDR1 SGDLS and CDR2 YYNGEE. CDR3 sequence (DNA): TGTGCCAGCGGCGTAGTTGGGGCGCGGGACAATGAGCAGTTCTTC. Its translation is CASGVVGARDNEQFF.

This clonotype is a singleton in its sample. V usage is TRBV19 and J usage is TRBJ2-1, with TRBD2 as a possible D gene (6 bases). CDR1 is LNHDA and CDR2 is SQIVND in the germline V gene (reference sequence). The CDR3 runs 13 residues. V dropped 6 bases and J dropped 0 bases, with 6 bases sitting between them. CDR3 DNA sequence: TGTGCCAGTAGCGGGAGCTCCTACAATGAGCAGTTCTTC. Translating it yields CASSGSSYNEQFF.